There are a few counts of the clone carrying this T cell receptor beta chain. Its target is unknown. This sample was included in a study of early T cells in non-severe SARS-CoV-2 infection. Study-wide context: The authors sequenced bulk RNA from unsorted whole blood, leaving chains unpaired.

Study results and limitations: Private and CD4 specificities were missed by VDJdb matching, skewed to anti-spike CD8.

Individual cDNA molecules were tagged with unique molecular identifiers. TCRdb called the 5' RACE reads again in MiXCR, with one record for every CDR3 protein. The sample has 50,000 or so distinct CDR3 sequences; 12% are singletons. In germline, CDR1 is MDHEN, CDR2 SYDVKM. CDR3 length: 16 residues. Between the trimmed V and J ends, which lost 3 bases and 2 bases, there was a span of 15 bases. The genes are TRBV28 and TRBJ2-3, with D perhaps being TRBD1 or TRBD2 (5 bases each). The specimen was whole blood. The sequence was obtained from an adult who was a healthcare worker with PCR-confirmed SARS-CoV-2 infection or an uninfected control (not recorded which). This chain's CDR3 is CASSFPGTDITDTQYF. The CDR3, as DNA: TGTGCCAGCAGTTTCCCCGGGACGGATATCACAGATACGCAGTATTTT.